This TCR beta chain was obtained from a study of OX40 agonist ivuxolimab in advanced cancers. Study context: Ivuxolimab was delivered to patients intravenously every 2 weeks at doses spanning 0.01 to 10 mg/kg. Study results and limitations: People who partly responded at 0.1-3.0 mg/kg had some of the least clonal expansion seen. The average count of expanded clones was higher among CD8+ T cells than among CD4+.

Samples were taken at baseline and on day 1 of cycles 4 and 7. With respect to this clone: The antigen is not known.

V trimming: 3 bases; J trimming: 7 bases; junction bases outside the gene matches: 4. The CDR3 covers 13 residues. CDR1 is KGHSH and CDR2 is LQKENI in the germline V gene. The table came from immunoSEQ multiplex PCR; TCRdb's copy has only in-frame clones and leaves some out. The sample has about 62,000 clones; about 85% are singletons. Material: CD4+ or CD8+ T cells sorted from blood, obtained in a trial of the OX40 agonist ivuxolimab. The clonotype originates from an adult with an advanced solid tumor such as melanoma, head and neck, liver or kidney cancer. V is TRBV18 and J is TRBJ1-1, with TRBD1 matching over 8 bases. The CDR3 DNA follows: TGTGCCAGCTCACCCATAGACAGGGGTGAAGCTTTCTTT. It codes for CASSPIDRGEAFF.